This passage covers 30 T cell receptor beta chains from one sample sequenced in a study of blood T cell repertoires in COVID-19. TCRdb's table, derived via immunoSEQ multiplex PCR, lists solely in-frame clones and lacks some. In the table there are 500,000 or so clones, approximately 86% of which are singletons. The sequenced material came from PBMCs or T cells enriched from blood (not recorded which). These TCRs come from a woman younger than 35 who had recovered from COVID-19.

The rearrangement links TRBV7-9 to TRBJ1-1; D possibly corresponds to TRBD1 (5 bases). Trimming left V 4 bases short and J 4 bases short, with 16 bases between. CDR1 is SEHNR, CDR2 FQNEAQ, per germline (reference sequence). This CDR3 is built from 15 residues. The CDR3 protein is CASSSGTRLGTEAFF. The DNA for the CDR3 is TGTGCCAGCAGCTCAGGGACTAGGTTGGGCACTGAAGCTTTCTTT.

V gene TRBV10-3 combines with J gene TRBJ2-2; the D gene is possibly TRBD1 (5 bases). Germline loops: CDR1 ENHRY, CDR2 SYGVKD. V lost 9 bases, J lost 0 bases, and 23 bases lay in between. This CDR3 is built from 18 residues. The CDR3 DNA reads TGTGCCATGAAATCGAGCGTGGGGCGAGGTACGAACACCGGGGAGCTGTTTTTT. Its protein product is CAMKSSVGRGTNTGELFF.

This chain joins TRBV7-9 and TRBJ2-2; 10 positions match TRBD1. This CDR3 comprises 16 residues. Trimming removed 5 bases from V and 5 bases from J; junction bases left unmatched: 8. Germline lookup yields CDR1 SEHNR and CDR2 FQNEAQ (reference sequence). The DNA of the CDR3 is TGTGCCAGCAGCACCCAGACAGGGGGCAAGACCGGGGAGCTGTTTTTT. Its protein is CASSTQTGGKTGELFF.

This chain links TRBV10-3 with TRBJ2-3; 7 nucleotides match TRBD2. The CDR3 totals 15 residues. Per the germline V gene, CDR1 is ENHRY and CDR2 is SYGVKD. Trimming took 0 bases from V and 2 from J; bases not matched to a gene: 2. CDR3 region: CAISESREPTDTQYF. The CDR3 bases are TGTGCCATCAGTGAGTCGCGGGAGCCCACAGATACGCAGTATTTT.

The rearrangement uses TRBV5-4 and TRBJ2-1, with 7 bases identical to TRBD2. In germline, CDR1 is SGHNT, CDR2 YYREEE (reference sequence). The CDR3 is 17 amino acids. With V trimmed by 0 bases and J by 2 bases, 8 bases remained unmatched. CDR3 in DNA: TGTGCCAGCAGCTTGGCAGGAGGTCGGGGGGCCTACAATGAGCAGTTCTTC. Translation gives CASSLAGGRGAYNEQFF.

This chain uses TRBV2 with TRBJ2-3; possible D gene TRBD1, 6 bases. Trimming pared 3 bases from V and 2 bases from J, leaving 12 bases between. Germline V CDR1 and CDR2: SNHLY, FYNNEI. This CDR3 is built from 15 residues. For the CDR3, the DNA is TGTGCCAGCAGTGAGGGCAGGGGATACACAGATACGCAGTATTTT. Translation: CASSEGRGYTDTQYF.

The chain combines TRBV10-2 with TRBJ2-7; no definite D call. The CDR3 runs to 11 residues. The germline V and J ends were trimmed by 6 bases and 2 bases, with 5 bases remaining between them. Germline-derived CDR1 and CDR2 are WSHSY and SAAADI. Written as DNA, the CDR3 is TGCGCCAGCAGATTCACCTACGAGCAGTACTTC. Amino acids: CASRFTYEQYF.

The chain is built from TRBV19 and TRBJ1-1; D is possibly TRBD1 (6 bases). CDR3 length: 12 residues. Germline V CDR1 and CDR2: LNHDA, SQIVND (reference sequence). V was cut by 7 bases and J by 5 bases, with 11 bases left in between. This chain's CDR3 is CASKQGGTEAFF. CDR3 nucleotide sequence: TGTGCCAGTAAACAGGGAGGGACTGAAGCTTTCTTT.

The chain is built from TRBV30 and TRBJ1-1, with D unresolved. V was clipped by 8 bases and J by 0 bases, with 19 bases between them. Germline V CDR1 and CDR2: GTSNPN, SVGIG (reference sequence). This CDR3 is 15 amino acids long. CDR3 region: CAGSIGQLVNTEAFF. Here the CDR3 DNA reads TGTGCCGGAAGTATTGGGCAGTTAGTGAACACTGAAGCTTTCTTT.

This chain links TRBV6-1 with TRBJ2-3; 10 bases match TRBD2. Germline V gives CDR1 MNHNS, CDR2 SASEGT. After removal of 4 bases from V and 0 bases from J, the junction contained 7 bases not matched to a gene. The CDR3 covers 17 residues. The CDR3 DNA is TGTGCCAGCAGTGTAGGACTAGCGGTCCTTAGCACAGATACGCAGTATTTT. Translation: CASSVGLAVLSTDTQYF.

In its sample, this clone was seen a few times. The rearrangement uses TRBV11-2 and TRBJ2-1; 9 bases align to TRBD2. This CDR3 has 15 amino acids. V lost 0 bases, J lost 8 bases, and 5 bases stayed unmatched. The germline V gene has CDR1 SGHAT and CDR2 FQNNGV. CDR3 in DNA: TGTGCCAGCAGCTTAGATCCGGGCGGGGGGGATGAGCAGTTCTTC. This encodes CASSLDPGGGDEQFF.

The chain joins TRBV19 to TRBJ1-3; tentative D call: TRBD1 (6 bases). CDR3 size: 19 residues. CDR1 and CDR2 from the germline V gene are LNHDA and SQIVND (reference sequence). Trimming cost V 6 bases and J 4 bases, with 28 bases left between them. The CDR3 loop is CASSPYGPGQEDLGNTIYF. Here the CDR3 DNA reads TGTGCCAGTAGCCCTTATGGGCCGGGACAAGAGGATTTAGGAAACACCATATATTTT.

The chain recombines TRBV6-2 or TRBV6-3 with TRBJ2-1; D remains ambiguous. The CDR3 has 13 amino acids. V was clipped by 2 bases and J by 9 bases, with 11 bases between them. In germline, CDR1 is MNHEY, CDR2 SVGEGT. The CDR3 reads CASSYLSSSEQFF. In DNA, the CDR3 is TGTGCCAGCAGTTACCTTTCGTCTAGTGAGCAGTTCTTC.

This rearrangement joins TRBV20-1 to TRBJ2-5, with 8 bases matching TRBD1. This CDR3 has 13 amino acids. The junction had 5 bases not matched to a gene; V was cut back by 3 bases and J by 5 bases. Germline V gene lookup returns CDR1 DFQATT and CDR2 SNEGSKA (reference sequence). CDR3 loop: CSASQTGVETQYF. CDR3 nucleotide sequence: TGCAGTGCTAGTCAGACAGGGGTTGAGACCCAGTACTTC.

This sequence joins TRBV5-1 and TRBJ2-5, with a weak D call TRBD1 (5 bases). The V and J ends lost 2 bases and 4 bases respectively, with 9 bases between them. The germline gives CDR1 SGHRS, CDR2 YFSETQ. This CDR3 is built from 13 residues. The CDR3 coding sequence is TGCGCCAGCAGCTTCCCAGGGCGAGAGACCCAGTACTTC. It translates to CASSFPGRETQYF.

This chain joins TRBV2 and TRBJ1-5; no definite D call. From germline, CDR1 is SNHLY and CDR2 FYNNEI. Trimming shortened V by 6 bases and J by 2 bases, and 14 bases separated the two germline ends. This CDR3 is built from 15 residues. The CDR3 coding sequence is TGTGCCAGCAGCAGACTCCCTTGGGGCAATCAGCCCCAGCATTTT. This sequence encodes CASSRLPWGNQPQHF. Filled out from reference TRBV2 and TRBJ1-5, the complete variable domain reads EPEVTQTPSHQVTQMGQEVILRCVPISNHLYFYWYRQILGQKVEFLVSFYNNEISEKSEIFDDQFSVERPDGSNFTLKIRSTKLEDSAMYFCASSRLPWGNQPQHFGDGTRLSIL.

This clone occurred a few times. The chain carries TRBV2 and TRBJ1-1, with 7 positions matching TRBD1. Germline lookup yields CDR1 SNHLY and CDR2 FYNNEI. The CDR3 is 15 amino acids. Trimming took 3 bases from V and 3 from J; bases not matched to a gene: 7. CDR3 DNA: TGTGCCAGCAGTGACGCAGGGGGAGGATACACTGAAGCTTTCTTT. Translation gives CASSDAGGGYTEAFF.

This chain joins TRBV3-1 (or the pseudogene TRBV3-2) and TRBJ1-2, with D possibly TRBD1 on 5 matching bases. Per germline, CDR1 LGHDT and CDR2 YNNKEL (reference sequence). The germline V and J ends were trimmed by 2 bases and 4 bases, with 17 bases remaining between them. The length of the CDR3 is 16 residues. CDR3 sequence: CASSQWALLGRYGYTF. CDR3 nucleotide sequence: TGTGCCAGCAGCCAATGGGCGCTTTTGGGGCGCTATGGCTACACCTTC.

This chain connects TRBV6-5 to TRBJ1-3, with D possibly TRBD1 on 5 matching bases. V was cut by 4 bases and J by 0 bases, with 10 bases left in between. The CDR3 runs to 15 residues. Germline-derived CDR1 and CDR2 are MNHEY and SVGAGI. CDR3 region: CASSSPGDSGNTIYF. In DNA form, the CDR3 reads TGTGCCAGCAGTTCCCCGGGGGACTCTGGAAACACCATATATTTT.

The CDR3 DNA follows: TGTGCCAGCAGCTCCACCAGGGGGCTCTCCTATAATTCACCCCTCCACTTT. Translation gives CASSSTRGLSYNSPLHF. This chain connects TRBV5-6 to TRBJ1-6; TRBD1 matches 8 bases. CDR3 length: 17 amino acids. V lost 3 bases and J lost 0; bases outside the gene matches: 5. Germline V gene lookup returns CDR1 SGHDT and CDR2 YYEEEE.

The V call is TRBV11-2, the J call TRBJ1-1; no reliable D call. V dropped 4 bases and J dropped 0 bases, with 12 bases sitting between them. The CDR3 is 15 residues long. Germline V gene sequence: CDR1 SGHAT, CDR2 FQNNGV. The CDR3 nucleotides read TGTGCCAGCAGCTCCGCGGGAGCCTTGAACACTGAAGCTTTCTTT. Residues: CASSSAGALNTEAFF.

The rearrangement joins TRBV3-1 (or the pseudogene TRBV3-2) to TRBJ1-4, with 9 bases identical to TRBD1. Unmatched junction bases numbered 4, after V lost 3 bases and J lost 5 bases. This CDR3 region has 15 residues. Germline lookup yields CDR1 LGHDT and CDR2 YNNKEL (reference sequence). As DNA, the CDR3 is TGTGCCAGCAGCCAGTTACAGGGGGCAAATGAAAAACTGTTTTTT. Protein product: CASSQLQGANEKLFF.

This clone was found once. The chain carries TRBV4-1 and TRBJ1-1; D possibly corresponds to TRBD1 (5 bases). CDR3 length: 20 residues. The V end lost 0 bases, the J end lost 0 bases, and 23 bases lay between the germline ends. Germline loops: CDR1 MGHRA, CDR2 YSYEKL. The CDR3 DNA reads as TGCGCCAGCAGCCAAGATTTGTGGGGCAGGTCATGGGAATTGAACACTGAAGCTTTCTTT. Translating it yields CASSQDLWGRSWELNTEAFF.

This clone occurred a few times. The genes are TRBV3-1 (or the pseudogene TRBV3-2) and TRBJ1-1; the match to TRBD1 covers 8 bases. This CDR3 comprises 14 residues. The V segment lost 0 bases and the J segment 11 bases; nucleotides outside the gene matches: 8. Germline CDR1 reads LGHDT; CDR2 reads YNNKEL (reference sequence). The DNA for the CDR3 is TGTGCCAGCAGCCAAGATCTGACAGGGGTGAGGGCTTTCTTT. This translates into CASSQDLTGVRAFF.

The chain recombines TRBV12-3 or TRBV12-4 with TRBJ1-2; D remains unclear. The germline V and J ends were trimmed by 7 bases and 4 bases, with 10 bases remaining between them. This CDR3 has 12 amino acids. The CDR3 protein is CASTRGSYGYTF. CDR3 coding DNA: TGTGCCAGCACCCGTGGCAGCTATGGCTACACCTTC.

The table lists this clone with a few counts. The V gene is TRBV3-1 (or the pseudogene TRBV3-2), the J gene TRBJ1-2, with TRBD1 matching 10 bases. Looked up from germline, CDR1 is LGHDT and CDR2 is YNNKEL (reference sequence). The length of the CDR3 is 16 residues. The J segment lost 4 bases and the V segment lost 0 bases, leaving 5 bases of the junction unmatched. CDR3 sequence: CASSQEGGTGAYGYTF. The CDR3 coding sequence is TGTGCCAGCAGCCAAGAGGGAGGGACAGGGGCCTATGGCTACACCTTC.

V usage is TRBV2 and J usage is TRBJ1-4, with D perhaps TRBD1 (6 bases). Trimming left V 2 bases short and J 0 bases short, with 10 bases between. This CDR3 has 16 residues. Germline values: CDR1 SNHLY, CDR2 FYNNEI. DNA of the CDR3: TGTGCCAGCAGTGAACAGGGGAAACCAACTAATGAAAAACTGTTTTTT. Protein product: CASSEQGKPTNEKLFF.

V usage is TRBV5-6 and J usage is TRBJ2-7; 9 bases agree with TRBD2. Germline CDR1 is SGHDT and CDR2 is YYEEEE. V shed 1 base, J shed 1 base, and the junction held 12 bases outside the gene matches. The CDR3 is 18 residues long. CDR3 loop: CASSLPLGSGGSSYEQYF. CDR3 DNA: TGTGCCAGCAGCTTGCCCCTCGGGAGCGGGGGGTCATCCTACGAGCAGTACTTC. Combining the CDR3 with reference TRBV5-6 and TRBJ2-7 gives the whole variable domain DAGVTQSPTHLIKTRGQQVTLRCSPKSGHDTVSWYQQALGQGPQFIFQYYEEEERQRGNFPDRFSGHQFPNYSSELNVNALLLGDSALYLCASSLPLGSGGSSYEQYFGPGTRLTVT.

The chain couples TRBV30 to TRBJ1-5; 10 nucleotides align to TRBD1. The ends lost 1 base at V and 2 bases at J; junction bases unmatched: 2. Germline CDR1 is GTSNPN and CDR2 is SVGIG (reference sequence). The CDR3 totals 15 residues. In DNA form, the CDR3 reads TGTGCCTGGAGTGCGGACAGGGGGGGCAATCAGCCCCAGCATTTT. Its protein is CAWSADRGGNQPQHF.

This CDR3 is CASSSRQGPNYEQYF. The CDR3 DNA sequence: TGTGCCAGCAGCTCGCGACAGGGGCCGAACTACGAGCAGTACTTC. This chain links TRBV7-8 with TRBJ2-7, with TRBD1 matching over 8 bases. The V gene end was trimmed by 4 bases and the J gene end by 3 bases; junction bases not matched to a gene: 8. CDR3 length equals 15 residues. CDR1 and CDR2 from the germline V gene are SGHVS and FQNEAQ. Looking up the rest from reference TRBV7-8 and TRBJ2-7 gives the full variable domain: GAGVSQSPRYKVAKRGQDVALRCDPISGHVSLFWYQQALGQGPEFLTYFQNEAQLDKSGLPSDRFFAERPEGSVSTLKIQRTQQEDSAVYLCASSSRQGPNYEQYFGPGTRLTVT.